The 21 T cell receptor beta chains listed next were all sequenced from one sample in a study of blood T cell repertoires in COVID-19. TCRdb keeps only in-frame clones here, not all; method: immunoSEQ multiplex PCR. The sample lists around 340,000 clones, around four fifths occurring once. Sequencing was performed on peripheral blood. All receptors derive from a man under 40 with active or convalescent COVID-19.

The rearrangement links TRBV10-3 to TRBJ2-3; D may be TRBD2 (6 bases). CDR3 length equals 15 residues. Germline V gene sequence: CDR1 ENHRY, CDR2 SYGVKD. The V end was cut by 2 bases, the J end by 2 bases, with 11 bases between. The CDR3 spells CAISERGGTTDTQYF. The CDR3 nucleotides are TGTGCCATCAGTGAGCGCGGCGGGACCACAGATACGCAGTATTTT.

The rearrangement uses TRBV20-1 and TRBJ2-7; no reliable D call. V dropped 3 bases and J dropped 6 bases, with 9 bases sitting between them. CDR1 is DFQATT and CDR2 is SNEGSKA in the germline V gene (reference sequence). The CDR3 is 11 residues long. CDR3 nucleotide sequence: TGCAGTGCTAGGTCCCCGGGCGAGCAGTACTTC. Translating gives CSARSPGEQYF.

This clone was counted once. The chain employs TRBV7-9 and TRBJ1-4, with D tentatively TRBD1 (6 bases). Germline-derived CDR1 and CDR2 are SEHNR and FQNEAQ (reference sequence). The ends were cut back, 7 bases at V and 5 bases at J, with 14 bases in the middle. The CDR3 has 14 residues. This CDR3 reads CASTRGGGNEKLFF. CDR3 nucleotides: TGTGCCAGCACGCGAGGGGGAGGGAATGAAAAACTGTTTTTT.

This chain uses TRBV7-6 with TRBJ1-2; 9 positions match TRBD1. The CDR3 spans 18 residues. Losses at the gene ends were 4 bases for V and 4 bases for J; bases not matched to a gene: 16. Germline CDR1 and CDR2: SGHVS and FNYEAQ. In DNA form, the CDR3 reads TGTGCCAGCAGCTCCTACCCGAGACAGGGGGTGAACTTCTATGGCTACACCTTC. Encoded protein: CASSSYPRQGVNFYGYTF.

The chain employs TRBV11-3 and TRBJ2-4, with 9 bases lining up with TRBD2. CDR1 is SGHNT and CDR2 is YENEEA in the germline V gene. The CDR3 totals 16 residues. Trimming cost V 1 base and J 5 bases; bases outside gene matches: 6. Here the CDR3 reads CASSLVAGATENIQYF. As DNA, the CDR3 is TGTGCCAGCAGCTTAGTAGCGGGGGCGACGGAAAACATTCAGTACTTC.

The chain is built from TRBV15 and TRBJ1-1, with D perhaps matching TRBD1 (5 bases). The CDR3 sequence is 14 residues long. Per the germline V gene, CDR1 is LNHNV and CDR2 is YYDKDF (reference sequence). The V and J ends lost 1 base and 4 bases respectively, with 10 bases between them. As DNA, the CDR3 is TGTGCCACCAGCAGAGGGGGCGCGATCACTGAAGCTTTCTTT. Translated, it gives CATSRGGAITEAFF.

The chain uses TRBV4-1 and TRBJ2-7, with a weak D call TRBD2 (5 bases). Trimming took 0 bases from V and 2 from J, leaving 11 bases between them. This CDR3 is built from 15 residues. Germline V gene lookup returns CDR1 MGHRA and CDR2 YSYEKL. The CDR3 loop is CASSQDPPGTYEQYF. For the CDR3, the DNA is TGCGCCAGCAGCCAAGATCCGCCGGGAACCTACGAGCAGTACTTC.

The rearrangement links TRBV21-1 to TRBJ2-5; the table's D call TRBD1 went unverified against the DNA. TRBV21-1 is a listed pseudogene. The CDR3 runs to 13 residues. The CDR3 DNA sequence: TGTGCCAGCAGCAGACAGGCCCAAGAGACCCAGTACTTC. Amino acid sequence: CASSRQAQETQYF.

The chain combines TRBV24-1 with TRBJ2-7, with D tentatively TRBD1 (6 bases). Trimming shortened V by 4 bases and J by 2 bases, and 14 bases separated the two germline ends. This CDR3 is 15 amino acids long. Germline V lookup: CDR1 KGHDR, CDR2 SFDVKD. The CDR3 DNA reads TGTGCCACCAGTGACCCCCGACAGGCAACCTACGAGCAGTACTTC. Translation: CATSDPRQATYEQYF.

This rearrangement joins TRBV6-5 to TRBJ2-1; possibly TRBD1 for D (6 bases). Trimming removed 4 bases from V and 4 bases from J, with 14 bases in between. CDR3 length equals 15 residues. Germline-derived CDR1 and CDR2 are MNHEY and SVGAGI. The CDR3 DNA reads TGTGCCAGCAGTTTCGTGGGGGCGGAATACAATGAGCAGTTCTTC. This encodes CASSFVGAEYNEQFF.

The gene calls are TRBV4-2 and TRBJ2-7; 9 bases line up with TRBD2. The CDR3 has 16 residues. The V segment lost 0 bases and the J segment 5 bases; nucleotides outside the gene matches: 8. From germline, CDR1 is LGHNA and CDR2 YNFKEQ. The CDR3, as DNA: TGTGCCAGCAGCCAAGATCCTGATAGCGGGAGAGACGAGCAGTACTTC. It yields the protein CASSQDPDSGRDEQYF.

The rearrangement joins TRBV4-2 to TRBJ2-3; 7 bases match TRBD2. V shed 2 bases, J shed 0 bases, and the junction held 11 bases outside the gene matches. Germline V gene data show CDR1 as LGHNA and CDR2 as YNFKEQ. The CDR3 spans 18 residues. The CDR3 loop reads CASSQLTVAGLSTDTQYF. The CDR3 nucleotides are TGTGCCAGCAGCCAACTTACAGTAGCGGGCCTTAGCACAGATACGCAGTATTTT.

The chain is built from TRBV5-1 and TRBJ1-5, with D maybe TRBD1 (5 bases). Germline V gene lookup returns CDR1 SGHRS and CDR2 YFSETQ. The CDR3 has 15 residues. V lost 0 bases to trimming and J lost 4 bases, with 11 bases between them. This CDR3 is CASSLAGGVNQPQHF. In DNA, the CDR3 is TGCGCCAGCAGCTTGGCCGGAGGGGTTAATCAGCCCCAGCATTTT.

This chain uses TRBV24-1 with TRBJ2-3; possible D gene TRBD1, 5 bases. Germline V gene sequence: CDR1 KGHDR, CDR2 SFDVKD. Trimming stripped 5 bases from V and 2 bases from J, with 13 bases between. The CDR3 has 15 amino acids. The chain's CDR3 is CATSAPQENTDTQYF. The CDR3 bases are TGTGCCACCAGTGCGCCACAGGAAAACACAGATACGCAGTATTTT.

CDR3 sequence reads: CSVAPRAGGAYEQYF. CDR3 nucleotides: TGCAGCGTTGCCCCTCGAGCGGGAGGGGCCTACGAGCAGTACTTC. This chain connects TRBV29-1 to TRBJ2-7; 10 bases are a match to TRBD2. There are 15 residues in the CDR3. The germline V gene encodes CDR1 SQVTM and CDR2 ANQGSEA. J lost 2 bases, V lost 4 bases, and 8 bases had no gene match.

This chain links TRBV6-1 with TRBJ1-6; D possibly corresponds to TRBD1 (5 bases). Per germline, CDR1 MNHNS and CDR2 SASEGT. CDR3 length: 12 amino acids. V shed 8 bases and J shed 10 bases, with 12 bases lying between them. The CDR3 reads CASARAGSPLHF. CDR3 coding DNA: TGTGCCAGCGCCAGGGCGGGGTCACCCCTCCACTTT.

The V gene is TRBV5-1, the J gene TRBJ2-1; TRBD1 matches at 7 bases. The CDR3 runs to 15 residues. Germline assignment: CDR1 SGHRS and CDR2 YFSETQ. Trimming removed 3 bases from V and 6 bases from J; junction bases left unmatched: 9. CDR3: CASSSGQAGSNEQFF. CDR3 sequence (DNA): TGCGCCAGCAGCTCCGGACAGGCTGGGAGCAATGAGCAGTTCTTC.

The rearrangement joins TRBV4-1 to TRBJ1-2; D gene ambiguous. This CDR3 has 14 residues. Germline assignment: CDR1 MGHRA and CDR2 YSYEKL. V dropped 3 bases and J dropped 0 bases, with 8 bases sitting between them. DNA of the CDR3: TGCGCCAGCAGCCAGGACGGGGCTAACTATGGCTACACCTTC. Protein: CASSQDGANYGYTF.

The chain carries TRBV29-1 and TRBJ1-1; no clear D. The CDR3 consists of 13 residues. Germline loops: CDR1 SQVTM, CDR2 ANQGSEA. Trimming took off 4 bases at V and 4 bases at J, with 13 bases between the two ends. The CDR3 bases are TGCAGCGTTGGAGGGAAGGCGAGCACTGAAGCTTTCTTT. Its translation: CSVGGKASTEAFF.

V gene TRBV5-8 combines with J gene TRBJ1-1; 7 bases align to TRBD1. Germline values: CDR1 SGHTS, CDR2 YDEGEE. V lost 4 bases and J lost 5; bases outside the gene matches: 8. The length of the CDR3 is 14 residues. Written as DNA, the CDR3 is TGTGCCAGCAGCGCATGGACAGGACCAACTGAAGCTTTCTTT. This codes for CASSAWTGPTEAFF.

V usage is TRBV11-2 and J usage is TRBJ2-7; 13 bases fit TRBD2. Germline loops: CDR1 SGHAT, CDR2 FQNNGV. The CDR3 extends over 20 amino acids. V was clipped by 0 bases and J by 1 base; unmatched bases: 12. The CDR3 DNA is TGTGCCAGCAGCTTAGATCGGACTAGCGGGAGTGGGTCGTTGTCCTACGAGCAGTACTTC. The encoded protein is CASSLDRTSGSGSLSYEQYF.